This T cell receptor beta chain was found in a study of blood T cell repertoires in COVID-19. Study-level information: Sites in the United States, Italy and Spain provided acute and convalescent COVID-19 samples. Sources were T cells, B-cell-depleted T cells, or PBMCs; the material itself was cDNA or gDNA.

Profiled with immunoSEQ multiplex PCR; TCRdb holds only in-frame clones, not every one. The table lists about 120,000 clones, around 89% of them singletons. V was clipped by 2 bases and J by 0 bases; unmatched bases: 4. The CDR3 runs 17 residues. CDR1 is MDHEN, CDR2 SYDVKM, per germline. The sample holds one count of this clone. Input material: peripheral blood. The V gene is TRBV28, the J gene TRBJ1-6, with 7 bases identical to TRBD1. The sequence was collected from a human donor with acute or convalescent COVID-19. The donor label of this sample is uncertain. The CDR3 coding sequence is TGTGCCAGCAGTTTAGGTCCAGGGGGCTCCTATAATTCACCCCTCCACTTT. Residues: CASSLGPGGSYNSPLHF.